This T cell receptor beta chain was obtained from a study of human thymus T cells. Clones were read by immunoSEQ multiplex PCR, and TCRdb kept only the in-frame ones, dropping some. The data show approximately 70,000 clones, 95% seen once. Turning to this clone: The antigen remains unidentified.

Corrective heart surgery yielded resections, and these provided the thymus tissue. Study observations and caveats: Repertoires sampled from thymus and blood appeared biased in V and J gene usage. Related studies found that unrelated individuals share highly overlapping thymic repertoires.

Trimming took off 3 bases at V and 7 bases at J, with 24 bases between the two ends. Per germline, CDR1 MDHEN and CDR2 SYDVKM. This CDR3 is built from 17 residues. The TCR sequence derives from a girl under three years old with a congenital heart defect but otherwise immunologically healthy. The sample comprised thymus tissue. The chain recombines TRBV28 with TRBJ1-2, with TRBD1 as a possible D gene (5 bases). For the CDR3, the DNA is TGTGCCAGCAGTTTCTTACCGGGGCCGCCTGGAGTGATTGGCTACACCTTC. Translating gives CASSFLPGPPGVIGYTF.